Presented here are 8 T cell receptor beta chains from one specimen sequenced in a study of CD8+ T cells in alopecia areata. Once RNA had been extracted, it was reverse transcribed into cDNA to act as the sequencing template. Libraries were prepared by immunoSEQ multiplex PCR; TCRdb keeps only in-frame clonotypes and omits some of them. Of 150,000 to 200,000 clones listed, around 57% are singletons. Sequencing was carried out using CD4+ T cells sorted from blood. Receptor source: a human donor in good health.

The J gene is TRBJ2-1, the V gene TRBV6-1, with D possibly TRBD2 on 5 matching bases. Germline V CDR1 and CDR2: MNHNS, SASEGT. Trimming shortened V by 7 bases and J by 0 bases, and 13 bases separated the two germline ends. CDR3 size: 15 residues. This CDR3 is CASMIAPSSYNEQFF. Here the CDR3 DNA reads TGTGCCAGCATGATAGCGCCGAGCTCCTACAATGAGCAGTTCTTC.

The chain carries TRBV29-1 and TRBJ1-1; D perhaps matches TRBD1 (5 bases). V dropped 7 bases and J dropped 1 base, with 10 bases sitting between them. The CDR3 extends over 12 amino acids. Germline CDR1 reads SQVTM; CDR2 reads ANQGSEA. This CDR3 is CSGGTPNTEAFF. CDR3 in DNA: TGCAGCGGGGGGACCCCGAACACTGAAGCTTTCTTT.

In DNA, the CDR3 is TGTGCCAGCAGCGTAGAGCCGCGGATGAACACTGAAGCTTTCTTT. This encodes CASSVEPRMNTEAFF. The genes are TRBV9 and TRBJ1-1; D uncertain. Deletions cut 0 bases from V and 0 bases from J, with 9 bases between. Germline CDR1 reads SGDLS; CDR2 reads YYNGEE. The CDR3 loop spans 15 amino acids.

V and J are TRBV19 and TRBJ2-3; D ambiguous. The CDR3 runs to 13 residues. Trimming shortened V by 6 bases and J by 6 bases, and 13 bases separated the two germline ends. Per germline, CDR1 LNHDA and CDR2 SQIVND (reference sequence). The CDR3 sequence: CASRFDREDTQYF. The DNA of the CDR3 is TGTGCCAGTAGATTTGACCGCGAGGATACGCAGTATTTT.

The J gene is TRBJ2-7, the V gene TRBV6-5; D is possibly TRBD2 (6 bases). The CDR3 covers 14 residues. With 5 bases removed from V and 2 bases from J, the gap between germline ends came to 13 bases. The germline CDR1 and CDR2 sequences are MNHEY and SVGAGI. CDR3 sequence: CASSPRDFTYEQYF. Here the CDR3 DNA reads TGTGCCAGCAGTCCGAGGGACTTCACCTACGAGCAGTACTTC.

V is TRBV7-2 and J is TRBJ2-7; D unresolved. The CDR3 extends over 15 amino acids. Germline V gene lookup returns CDR1 SGHTA and CDR2 FQGNSA. The V and J ends lost 3 bases and 3 bases respectively, with 15 bases between them. CDR3 DNA: TGTGCCAGCAGCTTCCCCGCAACGGGCTTCTACGAGCAGTACTTC. Its translation: CASSFPATGFYEQYF. The complete variable domain, with remaining parts taken from reference TRBV7-2 and TRBJ2-7, reads GAGVSQSPSNKVTEKGKDVELRCDPISGHTALYWYRQSLGQGLEFLIYFQGNSAPDKSGLPSDRFSAERTGGSVSTLTIQRTQQEDSAVYLCASSFPATGFYEQYFGPGTRLTVT.

The chain is built from TRBV5-8 and TRBJ2-1; TRBD2 matches at 10 bases. CDR1 SGHTS and CDR2 YDEGEE come from the germline V gene. The junction had 6 bases not matched to a gene; V was cut back by 5 bases and J by 4 bases. The CDR3 extends over 15 amino acids. Written as DNA, the CDR3 is TGTGCCAGCAGGATAGCGGGAGGAGTGTACAATGAGCAGTTCTTC. This gives the protein CASRIAGGVYNEQFF.

The gene calls are TRBV29-1 and TRBJ2-4; D is uncertain. This CDR3 region has 10 residues. V was clipped by 6 bases and J by 5 bases, with 5 bases between them. Germline loops: CDR1 SQVTM, CDR2 ANQGSEA. The CDR3 nucleotides read TGCAGCGTGGCAGAAAACATTCAGTACTTC. It translates to CSVAENIQYF.